A single sample gave rise to the 25 T cell receptor beta chains below, sequenced in a study of cytomegalovirus exposure and HLA in healthy donors. PCR primers comprised 60 Vbeta and 13 Jbeta primers. Clones were sequenced by immunoSEQ multiplex PCR, and TCRdb holds only the in-frame ones, with some missing. The table has about 120,000 clones, over 65% seen once; the top ten hold 2.5% to 3.5%. The sequenced sample consisted of PBMCs. The receptors originated from a woman in her 40s in good health and CMV-seropositive.

V usage is TRBV7-6 and J usage is TRBJ2-3; D not resolved. The CDR3 extends over 14 amino acids. Trimming removed 5 bases from V and 1 base from J, with 10 bases in between. CDR1 is SGHVS and CDR2 is FNYEAQ in the germline V gene. The CDR3 here is CASSPLLRTDTQYF. CDR3 DNA: TGTGCCAGCAGCCCACTCCTCCGCACAGATACGCAGTATTTT. The full variable domain, completed using reference TRBV7-6 and TRBJ2-3, is GAGVSQSPRYKVTKRGQDVALRCDPISGHVSLYWYRQALGQGPEFLTYFNYEAQQDKSGLPNDRFSAERPEGSISTLTIQRTEQRDSAMYRCASSPLLRTDTQYFGPGTRLTVL.

The chain uses TRBV7-2 and TRBJ1-4; D is possibly TRBD1 (5 bases). Trimming shortened V by 3 bases and J by 8 bases, and 16 bases separated the two germline ends. The CDR3 covers 15 residues. CDR1 and CDR2 from the germline V gene are SGHTA and FQGNSA. CDR3 residues: CASSLLGPGREKLFF. The CDR3 nucleotides are TGTGCCAGCAGCTTGCTAGGCCCAGGGAGGGAAAAACTGTTTTTT.

The chain employs TRBV5-4 and TRBJ2-1; TRBD1 matches at 12 bases. Germline trimming cut 3 bases from V and 7 bases from J; bases unmatched to any gene: 5. This CDR3 comprises 15 residues. Looked up from germline, CDR1 is SGHNT and CDR2 is YYREEE (reference sequence). The CDR3 nucleotides are TGTGCCAGCAGCTGGGGACAGGGGGCGGGTAATGAGCAGTTCTTC. As protein: CASSWGQGAGNEQFF. Full variable domain (remainder filled in from reference TRBV5-4 and TRBJ2-1): ETGVTQSPTHLIKTRGQQVTLRCSSQSGHNTVSWYQQALGQGPQFIFQYYREEENGRGNFPPRFSGLQFPNYSSELNVNALELDDSALYLCASSWGQGAGNEQFFGPGTRLTVL.

The genes are TRBV14 and TRBJ1-5; D is unclear. V shed 4 bases and J shed 3 bases, with 7 bases lying between them. Germline-derived CDR1 and CDR2 are SGHDN and FVKESK. This CDR3 is 13 amino acids long. Written as DNA, the CDR3 is TGTGCCAGCAGCCTATTTAACAATCAGCCCCAGCATTTT. This sequence encodes CASSLFNNQPQHF.

The V gene is TRBV7-9, the J gene TRBJ2-4; weak D call: TRBD1 (5 bases). The CDR3 covers 16 residues. The ends were cut back, 5 bases at V and 5 bases at J, with 19 bases in the middle. Germline V CDR1 and CDR2: SEHNR, FQNEAQ (reference sequence). CDR3 sequence: CASSPAKTQAQNIQYF. DNA for the CDR3: TGTGCCAGCAGCCCAGCCAAGACACAGGCTCAAAACATTCAGTACTTC.

The rearrangement joins TRBV30 to TRBJ1-2; unclear D gene. CDR1 is GTSNPN and CDR2 is SVGIG in the germline V gene (reference sequence). The CDR3 is 14 amino acids. V was trimmed by 1 base and J by 2 bases, leaving 11 bases between them. CDR3 loop: CAWSGNPRNYGYTF. The CDR3 bases are TGTGCCTGGAGTGGAAATCCCAGGAACTATGGCTACACCTTC.

This clone occurred a few times. The rearrangement links TRBV2 to TRBJ2-1, with D unresolved. Per the germline V gene, CDR1 is SNHLY and CDR2 is FYNNEI. Trimming cost V 2 bases and J 0 bases, with 11 bases left between them. This CDR3 spans 16 amino acids. The CDR3: CASSEFRASSYNEQFF. CDR3 DNA: TGTGCCAGCAGTGAATTTCGCGCTAGCTCCTACAATGAGCAGTTCTTC.

The chain employs TRBV10-3 and TRBJ2-1, with 8 bases matching TRBD1. After removal of 6 bases from V and 8 bases from J, the junction contained 6 bases not matched to a gene. Germline V lookup: CDR1 ENHRY, CDR2 SYGVKD. The CDR3 length is 13 residues. In nucleotides, the CDR3 is TGTGCCATCAGAAAGCAGGGGGCGGATGAGCAGTTCTTC. Protein: CAIRKQGADEQFF.

With regard to this clone: One junction end disagrees with the germline gene, perhaps due to a read error. J is TRBJ1-1 and V is TRBV5-1, with TRBD1 matching 9 bases. The CDR3 has 16 amino acids. Per germline, CDR1 SGHRS and CDR2 YFSETQ. The CDR3 DNA is TGCGCCAGCAGCTTGGAAGCCGGGACAGGGAACGCTGAAGCTTTCTTT. It yields the protein CASSLEAGTGNAEAFF. The complete variable domain, with remaining parts taken from reference TRBV5-1 and TRBJ1-1, reads KAGVTQTPRYLIKTRGQQVTLSCSPISGHRSVSWYQQTPGQGLQFLFEYFSETQRNKGNFPGRFSGRQFSNSRSEMNVSTLELGDSALYLCASSLEAGTGNAEAFFGQGTRLTVV.

The chain uses TRBV5-4 and TRBJ1-2; 8 bases fit TRBD1. The CDR3 extends over 13 amino acids. Germline V lookup: CDR1 SGHNT, CDR2 YYREEE (reference sequence). The V gene end was trimmed by 4 bases and the J gene end by 7 bases; junction bases not matched to a gene: 6. The CDR3 nucleotides are TGTGCCAGCAGCCCGGGACAGGCACCTGGCTACACCTTC. Protein product: CASSPGQAPGYTF.

This clone has a handful of counts. CDR3 DNA: TGTGCCTGGAGTAGGGGCTCTTTCGAGCAGTACTTC. Protein sequence: CAWSRGSFEQYF. The chain recombines TRBV30 with TRBJ2-7; D might be TRBD1 (5 bases). There are 12 residues in the CDR3. Per germline, CDR1 GTSNPN and CDR2 SVGIG (reference sequence). Trimming stripped 2 bases from V and 6 bases from J, with 11 bases between.

The CDR3 DNA sequence: TGCAGCGTTGAAATTAGCGGGACGAATGAGCAGTTCTTC. This codes for CSVEISGTNEQFF. The V gene is TRBV29-1, the J gene TRBJ2-1; TRBD2 agrees at 8 bases. Trimming cost V 2 bases and J 7 bases; bases outside gene matches: 4. The CDR3 consists of 13 residues. Germline lookup yields CDR1 SQVTM and CDR2 ANQGSEA.

This clone was counted a few times. This sequence joins TRBV7-2 and TRBJ2-1, with D tentatively TRBD2 (5 bases). V lost 4 bases and J lost 3, with 16 bases in between. CDR3 length: 16 amino acids. From germline, CDR1 is SGHTA and CDR2 FQGNSA. CDR3 sequence (DNA): TGTGCCAGCAGCTCCTCTCCCGAGGGAGTCTACAATGAGCAGTTCTTC. Translation gives CASSSSPEGVYNEQFF. The variable domain in full, completed from reference TRBV7-2 and TRBJ2-1, reads GAGVSQSPSNKVTEKGKDVELRCDPISGHTALYWYRQSLGQGLEFLIYFQGNSAPDKSGLPSDRFSAERTGGSVSTLTIQRTQQEDSAVYLCASSSSPEGVYNEQFFGPGTRLTVL.

The rearrangement uses TRBV5-1 and TRBJ2-1, with TRBD1 identical over 7 bases. CDR1 and CDR2 (germline): SGHRS, YFSETQ. Germline trimming cut 7 bases from V and 1 base from J; bases unmatched to any gene: 5. The CDR3 loop spans 14 amino acids. The CDR3 nucleotides are TGCGCCAGCGTGAGACAGGGATCCTACAATGAGCAGTTCTTC. Translated: CASVRQGSYNEQFF. Full variable domain (outside the CDR3, taken from reference TRBV5-1 and TRBJ2-1): KAGVTQTPRYLIKTRGQQVTLSCSPISGHRSVSWYQQTPGQGLQFLFEYFSETQRNKGNFPGRFSGRQFSNSRSEMNVSTLELGDSALYLCASVRQGSYNEQFFGPGTRLTVL.

V usage is TRBV18 and J usage is TRBJ2-7; D is possibly TRBD2 (5 bases). Germline CDR1 is KGHSH and CDR2 is LQKENI. V dropped 4 bases and J dropped 0 bases, with 7 bases sitting between them. The CDR3 extends over 13 amino acids. The CDR3 is CASSQDSSYEQYF. CDR3 bases: TGTGCCAGCTCACAGGACTCCTCCTACGAGCAGTACTTC.

V is TRBV29-1 and J is TRBJ1-5, with D hard to call. V was pared by 6 bases and J by 2 bases, with 8 bases between. This CDR3 is 12 amino acids long. Germline-derived CDR1 and CDR2 are SQVTM and ANQGSEA. The CDR3 sequence is CSVVSGNQPQHF. CDR3 bases: TGCAGCGTAGTGAGTGGCAATCAGCCCCAGCATTTT.

V is TRBV6-6 and J is TRBJ2-5; D might be TRBD1 (6 bases). CDR1 and CDR2 (germline): MNHNY, SVGAGI (reference sequence). V shed 5 bases and J shed 1 base, with 11 bases lying between them. The CDR3 length is 14 residues. In nucleotides, the CDR3 is TGTGCCAGCAGTCAAGGACAGCCCCAAGAGACCCAGTACTTC. The encoded protein is CASSQGQPQETQYF.

This chain's CDR3 is CASSGQTSYNEQFF. DNA of the CDR3: TGTGCCAGCAGCGGACAGACATCCTACAATGAGCAGTTCTTC. V gene TRBV9 combines with J gene TRBJ2-1, with D perhaps TRBD1 (5 bases). There are 14 residues in the CDR3. Germline values: CDR1 SGDLS, CDR2 YYNGEE. V shed 3 bases and J shed 1 base, with 8 bases lying between them.

V gene TRBV12-5 combines with J gene TRBJ1-4; TRBD1 aligns across 7 bases. V lost 5 bases, J lost 10 bases, and 10 bases stayed unmatched. The germline CDR1 and CDR2 sequences are LGHNT and FRNRAP. CDR3 length: 14 amino acids. The CDR3 region is CASGLGTVGGKLFF. CDR3 sequence (DNA): TGTGCTAGTGGTCTTGGGACAGTTGGCGGAAAACTGTTTTTT.

This clone was detected only once. CDR3 nucleotides: TGTGCCTGGGGTGGGGGGGACCCTTACAATGAGCAGTTCTTC. It translates to CAWGGGDPYNEQFF. The rearrangement links TRBV30 to TRBJ2-1, with 7 positions matching TRBD2. Germline trimming cut 5 bases from V and 4 bases from J; bases unmatched to any gene: 8. The CDR3 sequence is 14 residues long. The germline gives CDR1 GTSNPN, CDR2 SVGIG (reference sequence).

The CDR3 DNA sequence: TGTGCCAGCAGCTATAACACAGGGGGGGAGACCCAGTACTTC. This gives the protein CASSYNTGGETQYF. The chain is built from TRBV11-2 and TRBJ2-5, with 8 bases aligning to TRBD1. This CDR3 region has 14 residues. Germline trimming cut 4 bases from V and 5 bases from J; bases unmatched to any gene: 6. Per germline, CDR1 SGHAT and CDR2 FQNNGV.

The sample holds one count of this clone. Other nucleotide sequences from this sample produce the same CDR3. V and J are TRBV6-5 and TRBJ1-2; D is possibly TRBD1 (5 bases). V was pared by 2 bases and J by 6 bases, with 10 bases between. Germline CDR1 reads MNHEY; CDR2 reads SVGAGI. The CDR3 consists of 13 residues. The CDR3 protein is CASSYRGGDGYTF. CDR3 nucleotides: TGTGCCAGCAGTTACCGGGGGGGGGATGGCTACACCTTC.

A few counts support this clone. The J gene is TRBJ1-6, the V gene TRBV6-5; 7 positions match TRBD1. The CDR3 is made up of 16 amino acids. Trimming cost V 0 bases and J 7 bases; bases outside gene matches: 6. The germline CDR1 and CDR2 sequences are MNHEY and SVGAGI. The CDR3 DNA is TGTGCCAGCAGTTACTCGGCGGGACAGATGAATTCACCCCTCCACTTT. Translation gives CASSYSAGQMNSPLHF.

This clone was detected once. The chain is built from TRBV29-1 and TRBJ2-7; a weak D match, TRBD1 (6 bases). This CDR3 has 12 residues. V was shortened by 7 bases and J by 1 base, with 11 bases between the two germline ends. Germline CDR1 is SQVTM and CDR2 is ANQGSEA. CDR3 DNA: TGCAGCGCCGAGGGGGTGTCCTACGAGCAGTACTTC. It translates to CSAEGVSYEQYF.

The chain has TRBV19 and TRBJ1-4, with D possibly TRBD1 on 6 matching bases. CDR3 length: 16 residues. The germline gives CDR1 LNHDA, CDR2 SQIVND (reference sequence). Trimming cost V 2 bases and J 8 bases, with 18 bases left between them. CDR3 region: CASSIRGGTDIEKLFF. CDR3 nucleotides: TGTGCCAGTAGTATACGGGGGGGCACGGACATAGAAAAACTGTTTTTT.